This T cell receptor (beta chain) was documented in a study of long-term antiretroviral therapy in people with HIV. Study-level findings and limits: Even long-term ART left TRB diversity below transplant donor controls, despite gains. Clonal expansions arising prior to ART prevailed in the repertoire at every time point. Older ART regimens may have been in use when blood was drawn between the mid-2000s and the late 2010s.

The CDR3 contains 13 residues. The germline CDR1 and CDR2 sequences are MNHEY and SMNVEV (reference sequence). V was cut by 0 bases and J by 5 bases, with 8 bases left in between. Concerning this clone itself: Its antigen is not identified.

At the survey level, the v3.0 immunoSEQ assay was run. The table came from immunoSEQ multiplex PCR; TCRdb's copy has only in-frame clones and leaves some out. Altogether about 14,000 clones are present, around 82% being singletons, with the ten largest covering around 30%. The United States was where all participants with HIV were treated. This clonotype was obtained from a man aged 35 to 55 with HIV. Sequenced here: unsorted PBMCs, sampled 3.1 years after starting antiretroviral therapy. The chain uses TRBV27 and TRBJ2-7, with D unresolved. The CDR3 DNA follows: TGTGCCAGCAGTTTATCGCTGGGGAACGAGCAGTACTTC. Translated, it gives CASSLSLGNEQYF.